This T cell receptor beta chain was identified in a study of cytomegalovirus exposure and HLA in healthy donors. The PCR made use of 60 Vbeta and 13 Jbeta primers. Sequencing used immunoSEQ multiplex PCR; TCRdb keeps in-frame clones, though not all of them. The table counts under 150,000 clones; less than 2.5% lies in the top ten. Concerning this clone itself: Its matching antigen is unknown.

General study findings and limits: Analyses of presence and absence presupposed an approximately uniform sequencing depth across donors.

This clonotype was sampled from a woman in her fifties or sixties in good health and CMV-seronegative. Sequencing input: PBMCs.

The CDR3 nucleotides read TGTGCCTGGAGTGTAGGGGCAGTACGGAATCAGCCCCAGCATTTT. It yields the protein CAWSVGAVRNQPQHF. The chain combines TRBV30 with TRBJ1-5; TRBD1 might be the D (5 bases). Germline V gene data show CDR1 as GTSNPN and CDR2 as SVGIG (reference sequence). V was shortened by 0 bases and J by 4 bases, with 13 bases between the two germline ends. The CDR3 spans 15 residues.